A selection of T cell receptor beta chains follows, all from one sample in a study of OX40 agonist ivuxolimab in advanced cancers. Sequencing used immunoSEQ multiplex PCR; TCRdb keeps in-frame clones, though not all of them. The data show about 73,000 clones, more than 85% seen once. This sample comprised CD4+ or CD8+ T cells sorted from blood, obtained in a trial of the OX40 agonist ivuxolimab. The receptors were gathered from an adult with an advanced solid tumor such as melanoma, head and neck, liver or kidney cancer. Both conserved end residues are part of each CDR3. The D gene is left open where the match is weak. The listing skips clone size in some rows; elsewhere it reads once, few, many or a size class.

clone size: once
V gene: TRBV5-8
J gene: TRBJ2-7
D gene: .
CDR3 length: 14
CDR3 DNA: TGTGCCAGCAGCTTCCGAGGAAGGGCCTACGAGCAGTACTTC
CDR3 protein: CASSFRGRAYEQYF

clone size: .
V gene: TRBV27
J gene: TRBJ2-3
D gene: .
CDR3 length: 14
CDR3 DNA: TGTGCCAGCAATGCAGGGTTCGGCACAGATACGCAGTATTTT
CDR3 protein: CASNAGFGTDTQYF

clone size: .
V gene: TRBV9
J gene: TRBJ2-3
D gene: .
CDR3 length: 17
CDR3 DNA: TGTGCCAGCAGCGATACCCACACCCGGGACAGCACAGATACGCAGTATTTT
CDR3 protein: CASSDTHTRDSTDTQYF

clone size: once
V gene: TRBV7-9
J gene: TRBJ1-6
D gene: .
CDR3 length: 16
CDR3 DNA: TGTGCCAGCAGCCCCTCGGACAGCTCCTATAATTCACCCCTCCACTTT
CDR3 protein: CASSPSDSSYNSPLHF

clone size: .
V gene: TRBV5-6
J gene: TRBJ1-1
D gene: TRBD1
CDR3 length: 15
CDR3 DNA: TGTGCCAGCAGCTTGGGTACAGGGGTTCTCACTGAAGCTTTCTTT
CDR3 protein: CASSLGTGVLTEAFF

clone size: .
V gene: TRBV27
J gene: TRBJ2-2
D gene: TRBD1
CDR3 length: 20
CDR3 DNA: TGTGCCAGCAGTTCCCCTGATACTGGGGCTGGGACAGGGGGCTTCGGGGAGCTGTTTTTT
CDR3 protein: CASSSPDTGAGTGGFGELFF

clone size: .
V gene: TRBV5-6
J gene: TRBJ2-5
D gene: TRBD2
CDR3 length: 18
CDR3 DNA: TGTGCCAGCAGCCCCCCGCCCCGAGAACTAGCGTCTGAAGAGACCCAGTACTTC
CDR3 protein: CASSPPPRELASEETQYF

clone size: .
V gene: TRBV7-6
J gene: TRBJ2-3
D gene: TRBD2
CDR3 length: 16
CDR3 DNA: TGTGCCAGCAGCTTAGTGGTAGCGGGGGGCGCAGATACGCAGTATTTT
CDR3 protein: CASSLVVAGGADTQYF

clone size: .
V gene: TRBV9
J gene: TRBJ1-2
D gene: .
CDR3 length: 16
CDR3 DNA: TGTGCCAGCAGCTCGAGGGGGGAGGGCGTGAACTATGGCTACACCTTC
CDR3 protein: CASSSRGEGVNYGYTF

clone size: .
V gene: TRBV5-4
J gene: TRBJ2-7
D gene: .
CDR3 length: 15
CDR3 DNA: TGTGCCAGCAGCCTTGAGATTAGCGAGTCCCTCGAGCAGTACTTC
CDR3 protein: CASSLEISESLEQYF

clone size: .
V gene: TRBV5-1
J gene: TRBJ1-1
D gene: TRBD1
CDR3 length: 17
CDR3 DNA: TGCGCCAGCAGCTTGGGACAGGGGGCGACGACCAACACTGAAGCTTTCTTT
CDR3 protein: CASSLGQGATTNTEAFF

clone size: .
V gene: TRBV19
J gene: TRBJ1-1
D gene: .
CDR3 length: 16
CDR3 DNA: TGTGCCAGTAGTCCCGGGGCATTGGGGGGAATCACTGAAGCTTTCTTT
CDR3 protein: CASSPGALGGITEAFF

clone size: few
V gene: TRBV19
J gene: TRBJ1-5
D gene: .
CDR3 length: 16
CDR3 DNA: TGTGCCAGTAGTGCCCCCAACATGGACGTTAATCAGCCCCAGCATTTT
CDR3 protein: CASSAPNMDVNQPQHF

clone size: .
V gene: TRBV11-1
J gene: TRBJ2-3
D gene: .
CDR3 length: 16
CDR3 DNA: TGTGCCAGCAGCCAGGGCCGGACGATTCCCACAGATACGCAGTATTTT
CDR3 protein: CASSQGRTIPTDTQYF

clone size: .
V gene: TRBV7-2
J gene: TRBJ1-1
D gene: .
CDR3 length: 14
CDR3 DNA: TGTGCCAGCAGCTTTGTTCAGCAAAACACTGAAGCTTTCTTT
CDR3 protein: CASSFVQQNTEAFF

clone size: .
V gene: TRBV9
J gene: TRBJ1-5
D gene: .
CDR3 length: 15
CDR3 DNA: TGTGCCAGCAGCGTTGGGTCCCAACCCAATCAGCCCCAGCATTTT
CDR3 protein: CASSVGSQPNQPQHF

clone size: .
V gene: TRBV6-4
J gene: TRBJ1-2
D gene: .
CDR3 length: 14
CDR3 DNA: TGTGCCAGCAGCCTACAGGGAAAAATCGATGGCTACACCTTC
CDR3 protein: CASSLQGKIDGYTF

clone size: .
V gene: TRBV5-1
J gene: TRBJ2-7
D gene: .
CDR3 length: 17
CDR3 DNA: TGCGCCAGCAGCTTGGCTTCAGGGTGGGGTCACGATTACGAGCAGTACTTC
CDR3 protein: CASSLASGWGHDYEQYF

clone size: once
V gene: TRBV2
J gene: TRBJ2-1
D gene: TRBD2
CDR3 length: 11
CDR3 DNA: TGTGCCAGGACTAGCGGGAATGAGCAGTTCTTC
CDR3 protein: CARTSGNEQFF

clone size: .
V gene: TRBV5-3
J gene: TRBJ2-7
D gene: .
CDR3 length: 14
CDR3 DNA: TGTGCCAGAAGCACCCAGGGATTCACCTACGAGCAGTACTTC
CDR3 protein: CARSTQGFTYEQYF

clone size: few
V gene: TRBV2
J gene: TRBJ2-2
D gene: .
CDR3 length: 11
CDR3 DNA: TGTGCCAGCACGGGTCCCGGGGAGCTGTTTTTT
CDR3 protein: CASTGPGELFF

clone size: .
V gene: TRBV7-9
J gene: TRBJ2-1
D gene: .
CDR3 length: 13
CDR3 DNA: TGTGCCAGCAGGCAGGGGAGTCACAATGAGCAGTTCTTC
CDR3 protein: CASRQGSHNEQFF